The 4 T cell receptor beta chains reported below all come from one sample, sequenced in a study of liver allograft versus peripheral blood T cells. Study at large: Comparing T cell receptor repertoires in transplanted livers with those in recipients' peripheral blood was part of the design.

TCRdb re-analysed the reads in MiXCR, keeping a single row per CDR3 protein. The sample shows roughly 11,000 distinct CDR3 sequences, 23% of them seen only once. These receptors all stem from a human patient who had a liver transplant. The graft donor may have contributed some T cells.

The CDR3 reads CASSSFTRDANEQFF. The CDR3 bases are TGTGCCAGCAGCTCCTTTACTCGCGATGCGAATGAGCAGTTCTTC. The chain links TRBV5-4 to TRBJ2-1, with D uncertain. Germline V CDR1 and CDR2: SGHNT, YYREEE (reference sequence). This CDR3 is built from 15 residues. V lost 3 bases, J lost 7 bases, and 17 bases lay in between. The variable domain in full, with the rest retrieved from reference TRBV5-4 and TRBJ2-1, is ETGVTQSPTHLIKTRGQQVTLRCSSQSGHNTVSWYQQALGQGPQFIFQYYREEENGRGNFPPRFSGLQFPNYSSELNVNALELDDSALYLCASSSFTRDANEQFFGPGTRLTVL.

The CDR3 region has the DNA TGCGCCAGCAGGACATTCAGGACAGGGGATAGCAATCAGCCCCAGCATTTT. This codes for CASRTFRTGDSNQPQHF. The chain couples TRBV10-1 to TRBJ1-5; 9 bases align to TRBD1. From germline, CDR1 is WNHNN and CDR2 SYGVQD (reference sequence). V dropped 6 bases and J dropped 0; count of bases not matched to a gene: 9. This CDR3 is built from 17 residues.

This chain uses TRBV19 with TRBJ1-5; 7 bases agree with TRBD1. The CDR3 runs 14 residues. The V gene end was trimmed by 5 bases and the J gene end by 4 bases; junction bases not matched to a gene: 5. The germline V gene has CDR1 LNHDA and CDR2 SQIVND (reference sequence). DNA for the CDR3: TGTGCCAGTAGTCTCCAGGGGGGGAATCAGCCCCAGCATTTT. It encodes CASSLQGGNQPQHF.

This clonotype is termed medium-sized. The chain uses TRBV19 and TRBJ1-6, with D possibly matching TRBD1 (6 bases). The germline V gene has CDR1 LNHDA and CDR2 SQIVND (reference sequence). Trimming removed 1 base at V and 10 bases at J, with 11 bases between. The CDR3 contains 14 residues. This chain's CDR3 is CASSIAGGTSPLHF. The CDR3 bases are TGTGCCAGTAGTATAGCGGGGGGCACATCACCCCTCCACTTT.